The 4 T cell receptor beta chains given below trace back to one sample, sequenced in a study of identical twins. One entry per CDR3 protein results from TCRdb running MiXCR on the 5' RACE reads. The table has some 900,000 distinct CDR3 sequences, roughly 12% seen once. The same sample was also studied in work on yellow fever vaccine responses in identical twins.

Sequencing was done on a sample of PBMCs. The source is a young woman in good health.

This clonotype has ten or more counts. The CDR3 spells CASSFLERGYNEQFF. In DNA form, the CDR3 reads TGTGCCAGCAGCTTCCTAGAACGGGGCTACAATGAGCAGTTCTTC. The J gene is TRBJ2-1, the V gene TRBV11-2; a weak D match, TRBD2 (5 bases). Germline assignment: CDR1 SGHAT and CDR2 FQNNGV. The CDR3 length is 15 residues. V shed 3 bases and J shed 3 bases, with 12 bases lying between them.

CDR3: CASSKGPGGHEQYF. In nucleotides, the CDR3 is TGTGCCAGCAGCAAGGGACCCGGGGGGCACGAGCAGTACTTC. The gene calls are TRBV7-9 and TRBJ2-7, with D maybe TRBD2 (7 bases). The CDR3 runs to 14 residues. V dropped 5 bases and J dropped 5 bases, with 16 bases sitting between them. Germline CDR1 is SEHNR and CDR2 is FQNEAQ (reference sequence).

This clonotype was counted only a few times. This chain uses TRBV20-1 with TRBJ2-5, with D perhaps matching TRBD2 (6 bases). The CDR3 is made up of 13 amino acids. Germline V gene data show CDR1 as DFQATT and CDR2 as SNEGSKA (reference sequence). Trimming took 2 bases from V and 7 from J, leaving 14 bases between them. The CDR3 nucleotides are TGCAGTGCTAGACTCGGGGGTGGAGGGACCCAGTACTTC. Encoded protein: CSARLGGGGTQYF.

This clonotype was counted only a few times. This chain uses TRBV5-1 with TRBJ2-2; 7 bases align to TRBD1. The trim removed 3 bases at V and 3 bases at J, leaving 5 bases unmatched. This CDR3 has 15 amino acids. The germline V gene has CDR1 SGHRS and CDR2 YFSETQ. The chain's CDR3 is CASSSGQIHTGELFF. CDR3 coding DNA: TGCGCCAGCAGCTCGGGACAGATTCACACCGGGGAGCTGTTTTTT.